The rows below give T cell receptor beta chains drawn from one sample of a study of shared clonotypes between healthy human individuals. TCRdb's table, derived via immunoSEQ multiplex PCR, lists solely in-frame clones and lacks some. The sample consists of more than 1.2 million clones, roughly 98.5% of them appearing once. Source material: naive CD4+ T cells sorted from blood. The receptors were sampled from a man aged 25-45 years in good health. The CDR3 runs from the conserved cysteine through the conserved F or W.

V gene	J gene	CDR3 protein
TRBV7-8	TRBJ2-2	CASSLILGGPGRDTGELFF
TRBV5-1	TRBJ1-1	CASSLVADPNTEAFF
TRBV5-5	TRBJ1-5	CASSLGVDRYQPQHF
TRBV2	TRBJ1-2	CASSEGVGSYGYTF
TRBV5-1	TRBJ2-1	CASSLGGKSTNEQFF
TRBV7-2	TRBJ1-5	CASSSRGSNQPQHF
TRBV29-1	TRBJ1-1	CSVEGGNTEAFF
TRBV5-8	TRBJ2-7	CASSFAASVQRSSEQYF
TRBV6-5	TRBJ1-1	CASSGTGMNTEAFF
TRBV5-5	TRBJ2-5	CASSLLRSGGKETQYF
TRBV30	TRBJ1-1	CAWSRIIHAEAFF
TRBV6-1	TRBJ2-7	CASGLGYEQYF
TRBV18	TRBJ2-7	CASSPGLAAIYEQYF
TRBV6-1	TRBJ2-7	CASSEPSIAGQGAGYF
TRBV28	TRBJ2-7	CASSQALPYEQYF
TRBV5-8	TRBJ1-2	CASSLTGTGADYGYTF
TRBV19	TRBJ2-7	CASSIPGSYEQYF
TRBV2	TRBJ2-7	CASSEPGRSSYEQYF
TRBV15	TRBJ1-2	CATSRVAPYGYTF
TRBV5-8	TRBJ2-7	CASSLDRMWTSVDEQYF
TRBV11-2	TRBJ2-3	CASLNNHRTRRNTQYF
TRBV21-1	TRBJ1-2	CASSKGDRVKNYGYTF
TRBV29-1	TRBJ2-3	CSVGSGTTDTQYF
TRBV9	TRBJ1-4	CASSPGGFPNEKLFF
TRBV29-1	TRBJ2-1	CSVGTSWNNEQFF
TRBV27	TRBJ2-5	CASSFGQVRETQYF
TRBV9	TRBJ1-1	CASSVAGLAEAFF
TRBV6-5	TRBJ2-2	CASSYEARGRNGELFF
TRBV9	TRBJ2-7	CASSVGVEGLYEQYF
TRBV7-2	TRBJ2-3	CASSSGKAETDTQYF
TRBV19	TRBJ2-6	CASNKGAAGANVLTF
TRBV11-2	TRBJ2-1	CASSLVPRLAGVGEQFF